These 10 T cell receptor beta chains came from one sample sequenced in a study of Siglec-9 on CD8 T cells in melanoma. Produced via immunoSEQ multiplex PCR; TCRdb's table is partial and in-frame only. Found here are tens of thousands of clones, less than 85% of them singletons; the top ten hold roughly 6%. The sequenced sample was Siglec-9- CD8+ T cells sorted from blood. The receptor set was obtained from a human donor in good health.

This sequence joins TRBV7-6 and TRBJ2-3; no clear D gene. This CDR3 contains 15 residues. With 0 bases removed from V and 2 bases from J, the gap between germline ends came to 9 bases. The germline gives CDR1 SGHVS, CDR2 FNYEAQ. In DNA form, the CDR3 reads TGTGCCAGCAGCTTAGCGCCCGAATACACAGATACGCAGTATTTT. Its translation: CASSLAPEYTDTQYF. Complete variable domain (other parts from reference TRBV7-6 and TRBJ2-3): GAGVSQSPRYKVTKRGQDVALRCDPISGHVSLYWYRQALGQGPEFLTYFNYEAQQDKSGLPNDRFSAERPEGSISTLTIQRTEQRDSAMYRCASSLAPEYTDTQYFGPGTRLTVL.

This clone was observed a single time. This chain links TRBV5-8 with TRBJ2-1; 8 nucleotides align to TRBD2. From germline, CDR1 is SGHTS and CDR2 YDEGEE. The CDR3 consists of 18 residues. V dropped 0 bases and J dropped 4; count of bases not matched to a gene: 12. Here the CDR3 reads CASSLGASGSWGYNEQFF. The CDR3 DNA follows: TGTGCCAGCAGCTTGGGGGCTAGCGGGTCTTGGGGATACAATGAGCAGTTCTTC.

The rearrangement uses TRBV27 and TRBJ2-3; D is uncertain. This CDR3 has 12 residues. CDR1 and CDR2 (germline): MNHEY, SMNVEV (reference sequence). Trimming shortened V by 6 bases and J by 0 bases, and 4 bases separated the two germline ends. In DNA form, the CDR3 reads TGTGCCAGCAGCCTTAGCACAGATACGCAGTATTTT. It codes for CASSLSTDTQYF.

The gene calls are TRBV4-1 and TRBJ2-3, with 9 bases matching TRBD1. The junction had 5 bases not matched to a gene; V was cut back by 4 bases and J by 3 bases. This CDR3 is built from 15 residues. Germline assignment: CDR1 MGHRA and CDR2 YSYEKL. This chain's CDR3 is CASSPRDRETDTQYF. CDR3 DNA sequence: TGCGCCAGCAGCCCCCGGGACAGGGAAACAGATACGCAGTATTTT.

The CDR3 DNA follows: TGTGCCAGCAGTGAGATTAGCGGGGGTTTCACAGAGACCCAGTACTTC. It specifies CASSEISGGFTETQYF. The V and J genes are TRBV2 and TRBJ2-5, with TRBD2 identical over 9 bases. The V gene end was trimmed by 3 bases and the J gene end by 4 bases; junction bases not matched to a gene: 9. The CDR3 runs 16 residues. Germline V gene data show CDR1 as SNHLY and CDR2 as FYNNEI.

V and J are TRBV5-5 and TRBJ2-2; 9 bases are shared with TRBD1. The CDR3 sequence is 14 residues long. Germline CDR1 SGHKS, CDR2 YYEKEE (reference sequence). The trim removed 4 bases at V and 4 bases at J, leaving 2 bases unmatched. DNA for the CDR3: TGTGCCAGCAGCGACAGGGGGGGCACCGGGGAGCTGTTTTTT. Amino acid sequence: CASSDRGGTGELFF.

The V and J genes are TRBV5-8 and TRBJ1-4, with no clear D. Trimming cost V 1 base and J 0 bases, with 10 bases left between them. Germline assignment: CDR1 SGHTS and CDR2 YDEGEE. This CDR3 region has 16 residues. CDR3 loop: CASSLMTPTTNEKLFF. The CDR3, as DNA: TGTGCCAGCAGCTTGATGACTCCAACAACTAATGAAAAACTGTTTTTT.

The chain combines TRBV28 with TRBJ1-1, with D possibly TRBD1 on 5 matching bases. Germline V gene data show CDR1 as MDHEN and CDR2 as SYDVKM. This CDR3 is built from 14 residues. V was cut by 5 bases and J by 1 base, with 11 bases left in between. CDR3 region: CASSHGHQNTEAFF. The CDR3 DNA reads as TGTGCCAGCAGTCACGGACACCAGAACACTGAAGCTTTCTTT.

V and J are TRBV10-3 and TRBJ1-2; 7 bases match TRBD1. The germline CDR1 and CDR2 sequences are ENHRY and SYGVKD. The junction had 19 bases not matched to a gene; V was cut back by 0 bases and J by 3 bases. The CDR3 has 20 residues. The CDR3 nucleotides are TGTGCCATCAGTGAGTCGGGTTTGCGACAGGGACCCAGAGGGGACTATGGCTACACCTTC. Translated: CAISESGLRQGPRGDYGYTF.

The genes are TRBV19 and TRBJ1-2; a possible D gene is TRBD1 (6 bases). From germline, CDR1 is LNHDA and CDR2 SQIVND (reference sequence). The CDR3 runs 15 residues. Deletions cut 3 bases from V and 6 bases from J, with 17 bases between. The CDR3 loop reads CASSIFLGDKDGYTF. The CDR3 DNA follows: TGTGCCAGTAGTATCTTTTTAGGGGACAAGGATGGCTACACCTTC.